This T cell receptor (beta chain) was retrieved from a study of CD8+CD57+ T cells in acquired aplastic anemia. About the research overall: Sorted cells (CD4+ and CD8+) yielded DNA amounts that averaged roughly 3.2 ug. Overall study findings and caveats: Patients and controls shared 25 to 35 CD8+ CDR3 sequences, highly expressed in patients.

CDR3 and TCR beta VDJ profiling relied on a genomic DNA template. TCRdb used MiXCR to reprocess the reads, holding one entry per CDR3 protein. The profile shows 250,000 to 300,000 distinct CDR3 sequences, around 60% of them singletons. Looked up from germline, CDR1 is DFQATT and CDR2 is SNEGSKA (reference sequence). V lost 3 bases, J lost 3 bases, and 7 bases stayed unmatched. This CDR3 region has 14 residues. With respect to this clonotype: Antigen specificity is unknown.

The chain is built from TRBV20-1 and TRBJ1-1; 7 bases map to TRBD1. The sequencing input was sorted CD4+, CD8+, or CD8+CD57+ T cells (not recorded which) from PBMCs. This TCR came from a human donor with severe aplastic anemia or a healthy control (not recorded which). Here the CDR3 reads CSASRRDSYTEAFF. DNA of the CDR3: TGCAGTGCTAGTAGGCGGGACAGCTACACTGAAGCTTTCTTT.